The T cell receptor beta chain described here comes from a study of T cells after posttransplantation cyclophosphamide. Germline loops: CDR1 SGHTA, CDR2 FQGNSA. CDR3 length: 14 amino acids. The V and J ends lost 2 bases and 0 bases respectively, with 6 bases between them. The method was immunoSEQ multiplex PCR; TCRdb's version includes in-frame clones alone and lacks a portion of them. This table holds some 9,700 clones, roughly 98% found once. Cells defined as naive were viable CD3+CD4+ or CD3+CD8+ and CCR7+CD45RA+CD45RO-CD95-CD27+CD28+. The chain combines TRBV7-2 with TRBJ2-3; D is uncertain. The sequence derives from a woman aged 55-70 years in good health, CMV-negative, and a related stem cell transplant donor. Material for sequencing was naive CD4+ T cells sorted from PBMCs. The CDR3 spells CASSLRASTDTQYF. CDR3 nucleotide sequence: TGTGCCAGCAGCTTAAGAGCTAGCACAGATACGCAGTATTTT.